The clone carrying this T cell receptor beta chain turned up a few times. Its cognate antigen is unknown. The assay that was used to sequence DNA from cultured CD4+ T cells was the Oncomine TCR Beta short-read assay. Researchers extracted genomic DNA from CD4+ T cells that had been cultured. TCRdb recomputed calls from the PCR reads with MiXCR, one row per CDR3 protein. The sample includes 11,000 to 15,000 distinct CDR3 sequences, around 30% seen only once; the top ten take roughly 21%. The record originates from a study of vaccination and CD4 T cells after COVID-19. Whole-study context: Six males and four females constituted the convalescent cohort, two of whom were Hispanic. Investigators stimulated cells with overlapping spike peptides drawn from SARS-CoV-2, HCoV-NL63, HCoV-OC43 and HCoV-229E.

Treatment denoted: approximately 9-day PBMC culture with coronavirus spike peptide pools or control peptides (ViraFEST assay). Before TCRs were sequenced, ViraFEST expanded antigen-specific T cells with peptide pools. The source of this sequence is a human donor with COVID-19. The specimen sequenced was cultured CD4+ T cells from blood.

The CDR3 is CASSSRMVKGTEAFF. CDR3 nucleotides: TGTGCCAGCAGCTCCCGGATGGTGAAAGGCACTGAAGCTTTCTTT. The chain carries TRBV11-3 and TRBJ1-1; D call uncertain. This CDR3 region has 15 residues. Looked up from germline, CDR1 is SGHNT and CDR2 is YENEEA. Trimming shortened V by 4 bases and J by 4 bases, and 16 bases separated the two germline ends.